The clone carrying this T cell receptor (beta chain) was observed at least ten times. The CDR3 length is 19 residues. The germline V gene encodes CDR1 ENHRY and CDR2 SYGVKD. V lost 0 bases and J lost 5; bases outside the gene matches: 10. A single record per CDR3 protein comes from TCRdb applying MiXCR to the 5' RACE reads. This sample has about 140,000 distinct CDR3 sequences, with around 4% found just once. This entry comes from a study of human T cells and chemical hapten exposure. Researchers extracted total RNA from unfractionated whole blood. The receptor was isolated from a female donor in good health. V is TRBV10-3 and J is TRBJ2-3; 14 bases map to TRBD2. For the CDR3, the DNA is TGTGCCATCAGTGAGTCGCGGACTAGCGGGGGGCCGTCCTTAGATACGCAGTATTTT. Translation: CAISESRTSGGPSLDTQYF.